What follows are 8 T cell receptor beta chains derived from one specimen sequenced in a study of blood T cells in healthy people across ages. Then a second PCR, running roughly 7 to 11 cycles, was carried out with a sample-barcoded 5' primer and a J-beta primer mix. TCRdb reprocessed the 5' RACE reads via MiXCR and lists one record per CDR3 protein. The sample holds around 900,000 distinct CDR3 sequences, around 54% seen once. The sequenced sample consisted of blood. The origin of the receptors is a woman in her sixties or seventies in good health.

This clonotype appeared a few times. The J gene is TRBJ2-7, the V gene TRBV29-1; 11 bases are shared with TRBD2. CDR3 length: 14 amino acids. Germline trimming cut 4 bases from V and 2 bases from J; bases unmatched to any gene: 4. CDR1 is SQVTM and CDR2 is ANQGSEA in the germline V gene. CDR3: CSVGGTSGTYEQYF. CDR3 nucleotide sequence: TGCAGCGTTGGGGGGACTAGCGGTACCTACGAGCAGTACTTC.

This chain uses TRBV30 with TRBJ2-3, with D tentatively TRBD1 or TRBD2 (5 bases each). Deletions cut 2 bases from V and 0 bases from J, with 9 bases between. The CDR3 consists of 14 residues. Germline-derived CDR1 and CDR2 are GTSNPN and SVGIG (reference sequence). CDR3 nucleotide sequence: TGTGCCTGGAGTAAGAGGGGCAGCACAGATACGCAGTATTTT. Protein sequence: CAWSKRGSTDTQYF.

The gene calls are TRBV11-2 and TRBJ2-1; a weak D match, TRBD2 (5 bases). Looked up from germline, CDR1 is SGHAT and CDR2 is FQNNGV. This CDR3 comprises 14 residues. Trimming removed 1 base at V and 5 bases at J, with 9 bases between. CDR3 protein: CASSLGAVNNEQFF. The CDR3 bases are TGTGCCAGCAGCTTAGGAGCGGTGAACAATGAGCAGTTCTTC.

A few counts support this clonotype. V usage is TRBV20-1 and J usage is TRBJ2-7; 10 nucleotides agree with TRBD1. CDR1 DFQATT and CDR2 SNEGSKA come from the germline V gene (reference sequence). With V trimmed by 5 bases and J by 4 bases, 8 bases remained unmatched. The CDR3 contains 14 residues. The CDR3 sequence: CSAVSGTGAYEQYF. The DNA of the CDR3 is TGCAGTGCTGTATCCGGGACAGGGGCGTACGAGCAGTACTTC.

This clonotype was seen more than once but under ten times. This chain links TRBV4-2 with TRBJ1-2, with D unclear. The CDR3 contains 15 residues. V lost 0 bases, J lost 6 bases, and 14 bases lay in between. The germline gives CDR1 LGHNA, CDR2 YNFKEQ. The CDR3 is CASSQDGLRTDGYTF. The CDR3 bases are TGTGCCAGCAGCCAAGATGGCTTACGGACGGATGGCTACACCTTC.

The chain uses TRBV27 and TRBJ1-1; no reliable D call. This CDR3 has 15 residues. Trimming removed 6 bases at V and 4 bases at J, with 18 bases between. CDR1 MNHEY and CDR2 SMNVEV come from the germline V gene (reference sequence). In DNA, the CDR3 is TGTGCCAGCAGACCCCAACTTGGGGAGGGCACTGAAGCTTTCTTT. Encoded protein: CASRPQLGEGTEAFF.

There are a few counts of this clonotype. The rearrangement links TRBV12-3 or TRBV12-4 to TRBJ2-1; 10 bases agree with TRBD2. The CDR3 is 16 amino acids. Trimming cost V 1 base and J 8 bases; bases outside gene matches: 8. This chain's CDR3 is CASSLGLLAGVYEQFF. Here the CDR3 DNA reads TGTGCCAGCAGTTTAGGTTTGCTAGCGGGAGTGTATGAGCAGTTCTTC.

With regard to this clonotype: The junction and the germline gene differ at one end; a read error may be behind it. The chain uses TRBV4-1 and TRBJ2-3, with D hard to call. Germline V CDR1 and CDR2: MGHRA, YSYEKL. This CDR3 is 14 amino acids long. The CDR3 nucleotides read TGCGCCAGCGGCCAAGACGGTCTGGGAGATACGCAGTATTTT. This translates into CASGQDGLGDTQYF.